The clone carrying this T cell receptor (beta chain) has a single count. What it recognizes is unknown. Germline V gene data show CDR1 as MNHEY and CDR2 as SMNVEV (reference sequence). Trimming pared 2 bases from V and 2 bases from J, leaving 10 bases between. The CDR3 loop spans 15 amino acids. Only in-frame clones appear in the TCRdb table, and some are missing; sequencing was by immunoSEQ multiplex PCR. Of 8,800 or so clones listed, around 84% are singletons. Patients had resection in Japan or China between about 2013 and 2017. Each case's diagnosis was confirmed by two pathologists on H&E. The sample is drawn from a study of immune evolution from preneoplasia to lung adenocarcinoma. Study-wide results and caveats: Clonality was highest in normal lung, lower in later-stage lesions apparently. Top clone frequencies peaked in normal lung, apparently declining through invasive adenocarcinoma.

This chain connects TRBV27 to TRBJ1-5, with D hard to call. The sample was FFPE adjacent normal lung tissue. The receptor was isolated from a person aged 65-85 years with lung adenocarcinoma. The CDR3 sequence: CASSLEGVGNQPQHF. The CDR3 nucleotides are TGTGCCAGCAGTTTAGAGGGTGTGGGCAATCAGCCCCAGCATTTT.